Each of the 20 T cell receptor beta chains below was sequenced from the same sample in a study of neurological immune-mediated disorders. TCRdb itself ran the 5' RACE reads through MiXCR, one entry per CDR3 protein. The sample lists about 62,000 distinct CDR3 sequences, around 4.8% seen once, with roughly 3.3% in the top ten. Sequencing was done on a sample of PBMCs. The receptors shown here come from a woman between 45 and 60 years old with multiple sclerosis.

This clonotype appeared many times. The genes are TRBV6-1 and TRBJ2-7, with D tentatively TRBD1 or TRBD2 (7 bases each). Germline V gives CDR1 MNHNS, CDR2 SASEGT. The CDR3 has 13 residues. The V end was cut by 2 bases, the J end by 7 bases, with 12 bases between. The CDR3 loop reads CASSERQGGEQYF. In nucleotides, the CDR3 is TGTGCCAGCAGTGAAAGACAGGGAGGGGAGCAGTACTTC.

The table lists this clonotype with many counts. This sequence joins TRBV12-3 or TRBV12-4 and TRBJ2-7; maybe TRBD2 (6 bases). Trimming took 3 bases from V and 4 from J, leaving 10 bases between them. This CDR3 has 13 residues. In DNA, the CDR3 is TGTGCCAGCAGTTTTAGCGGAAATTACGAGCAGTACTTC. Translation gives CASSFSGNYEQYF.

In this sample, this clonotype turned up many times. The CDR3 loop reads CASSSDSRLAKNIQYF. CDR3 coding DNA: TGCGCCAGCAGCTCTGATTCCCGATTAGCCAAAAACATTCAGTACTTC. The chain combines TRBV5-1 with TRBJ2-4; D not resolved. The CDR3 is 16 amino acids. Germline CDR1 and CDR2: SGHRS and YFSETQ. Between the trimmed V and J ends, which lost 3 bases and 0 bases, there was a span of 13 bases.

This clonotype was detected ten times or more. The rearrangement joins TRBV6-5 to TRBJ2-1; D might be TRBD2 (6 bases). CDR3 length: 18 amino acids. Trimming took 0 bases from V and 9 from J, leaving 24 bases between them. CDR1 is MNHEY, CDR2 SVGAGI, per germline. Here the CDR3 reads CASSYSAGGVRTLGEQFF. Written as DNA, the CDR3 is TGTGCCAGCAGTTACTCTGCAGGCGGGGTAAGGACGCTCGGTGAGCAGTTCTTC.

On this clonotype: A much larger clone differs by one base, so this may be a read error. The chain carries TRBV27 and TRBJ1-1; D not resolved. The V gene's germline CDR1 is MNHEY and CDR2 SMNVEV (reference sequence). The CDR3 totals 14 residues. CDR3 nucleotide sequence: TGTGCCAGCAGTTTCGGATCAATGAACAATGAAGCTTTCTTT. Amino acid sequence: CASSFGSMNNEAFF.

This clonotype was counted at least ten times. CDR3: CSVGSFEGTGYNEQFF. The DNA for the CDR3 is TGCAGCGTTGGTTCTTTTGAGGGGACAGGCTACAATGAGCAGTTCTTC. The J gene is TRBJ2-1, the V gene TRBV29-1, with 8 positions matching TRBD1. In germline, CDR1 is SQVTM, CDR2 ANQGSEA. The CDR3 runs to 16 residues. With 4 bases clipped from V and 3 bases from J, the junction kept 11 bases outside the gene matches.

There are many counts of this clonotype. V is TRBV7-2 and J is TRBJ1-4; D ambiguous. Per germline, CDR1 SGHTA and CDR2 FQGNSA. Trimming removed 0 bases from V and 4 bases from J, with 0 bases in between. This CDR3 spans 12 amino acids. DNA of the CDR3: TGTGCCAGCAGCTTAGCTAATGAAAAACTGTTTTTT. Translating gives CASSLANEKLFF.

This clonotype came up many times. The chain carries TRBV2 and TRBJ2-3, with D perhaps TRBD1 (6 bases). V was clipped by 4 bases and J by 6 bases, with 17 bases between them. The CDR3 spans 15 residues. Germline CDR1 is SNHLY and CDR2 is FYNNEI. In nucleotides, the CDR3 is TGTGCCAGCAGTGGACAGGTTACCGTGGGGGATACGCAGTATTTT. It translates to CASSGQVTVGDTQYF.

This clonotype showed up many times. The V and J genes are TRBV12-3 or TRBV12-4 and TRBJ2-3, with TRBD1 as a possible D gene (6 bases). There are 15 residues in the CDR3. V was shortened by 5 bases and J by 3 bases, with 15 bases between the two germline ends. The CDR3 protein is CASSTRGLGTDTQYF. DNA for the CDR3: TGTGCCAGCAGTACGAGGGGGTTAGGAACAGATACGCAGTATTTT.

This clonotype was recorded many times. CDR3 in DNA: TGTGCCAGCAGTTTGCGGCGGATAGGTGGCGAGCAGTACTTC. It yields the protein CASSLRRIGGEQYF. The rearrangement uses TRBV28 and TRBJ2-7; the D is unclear. Per germline, CDR1 MDHEN and CDR2 SYDVKM. Trimming shortened V by 3 bases and J by 6 bases, and 15 bases separated the two germline ends. The CDR3 is 14 amino acids.

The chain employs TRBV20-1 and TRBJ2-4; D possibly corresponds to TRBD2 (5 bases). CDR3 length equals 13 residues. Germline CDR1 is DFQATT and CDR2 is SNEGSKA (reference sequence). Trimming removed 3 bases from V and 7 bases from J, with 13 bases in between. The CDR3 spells CSARSRGENIQYF. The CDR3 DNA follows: TGCAGTGCTAGGAGCCGGGGTGAGAACATTCAGTACTTC.

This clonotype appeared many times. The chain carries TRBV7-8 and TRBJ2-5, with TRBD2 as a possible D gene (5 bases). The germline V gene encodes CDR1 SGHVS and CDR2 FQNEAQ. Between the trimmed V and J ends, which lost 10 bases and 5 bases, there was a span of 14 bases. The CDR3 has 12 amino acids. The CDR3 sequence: CATSRGWETQYF. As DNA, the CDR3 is TGTGCCACGAGTCGGGGTTGGGAGACCCAGTACTTC.

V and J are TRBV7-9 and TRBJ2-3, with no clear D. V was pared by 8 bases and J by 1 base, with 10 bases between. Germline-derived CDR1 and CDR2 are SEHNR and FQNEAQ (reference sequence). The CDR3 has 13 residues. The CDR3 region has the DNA TGTGCCAGCTGTGCCAGCGGCACAGATACGCAGTATTTT. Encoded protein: CASCASGTDTQYF.

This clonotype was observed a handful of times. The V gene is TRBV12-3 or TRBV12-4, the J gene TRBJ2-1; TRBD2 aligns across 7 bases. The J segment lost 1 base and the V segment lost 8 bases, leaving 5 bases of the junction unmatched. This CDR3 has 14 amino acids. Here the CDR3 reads CASWAGVSYNEQFF. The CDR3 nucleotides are TGTGCCAGCTGGGCGGGAGTTTCCTACAATGAGCAGTTCTTC.

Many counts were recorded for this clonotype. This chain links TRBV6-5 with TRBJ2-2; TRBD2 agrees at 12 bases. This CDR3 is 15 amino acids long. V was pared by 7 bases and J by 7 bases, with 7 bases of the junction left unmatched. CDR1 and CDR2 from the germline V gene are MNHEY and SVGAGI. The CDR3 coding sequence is TGTGCCAGCACAGGACTAGCGGGGACGGGCGGGGAGCTGTTTTTT. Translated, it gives CASTGLAGTGGELFF.

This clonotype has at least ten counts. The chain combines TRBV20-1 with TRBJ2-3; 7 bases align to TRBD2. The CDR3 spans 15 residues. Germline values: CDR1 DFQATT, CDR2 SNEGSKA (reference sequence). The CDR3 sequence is CSGGFGGGGIDTQYF. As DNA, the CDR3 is TGCAGCGGGGGGTTCGGCGGGGGTGGTATAGATACGCAGTATTTT.

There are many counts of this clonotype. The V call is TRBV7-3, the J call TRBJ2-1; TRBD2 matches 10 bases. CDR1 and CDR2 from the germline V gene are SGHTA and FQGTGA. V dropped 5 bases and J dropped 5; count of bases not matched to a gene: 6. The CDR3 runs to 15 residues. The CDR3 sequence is CASSISGGVHNEQFF. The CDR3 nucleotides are TGTGCCAGCAGCATAAGCGGGGGGGTTCACAATGAGCAGTTCTTC. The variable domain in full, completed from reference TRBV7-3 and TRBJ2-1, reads GAGVSQTPSNKVTEKGKYVELRCDPISGHTALYWYRQSLGQGPEFLIYFQGTGAADDSGLPNDRFFAVRPEGSVSTLKIQRTERGDSAVYLCASSISGGVHNEQFFGPGTRLTVL.

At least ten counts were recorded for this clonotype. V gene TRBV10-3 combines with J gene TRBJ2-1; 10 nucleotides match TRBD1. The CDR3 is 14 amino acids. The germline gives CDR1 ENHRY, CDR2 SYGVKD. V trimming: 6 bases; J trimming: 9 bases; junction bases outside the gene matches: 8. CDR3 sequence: CAIRATGGYFEQFF. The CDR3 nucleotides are TGTGCCATCAGAGCGACAGGGGGCTATTTTGAGCAGTTCTTC.

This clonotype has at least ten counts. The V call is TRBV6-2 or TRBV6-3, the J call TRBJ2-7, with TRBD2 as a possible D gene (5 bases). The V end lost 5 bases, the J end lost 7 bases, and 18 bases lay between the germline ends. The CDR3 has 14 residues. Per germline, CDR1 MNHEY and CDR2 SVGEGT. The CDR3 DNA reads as TGTGCCAGCAGTGTTCAAGGAGGATCCTCGGAGCAGTACTTC. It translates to CASSVQGGSSEQYF.

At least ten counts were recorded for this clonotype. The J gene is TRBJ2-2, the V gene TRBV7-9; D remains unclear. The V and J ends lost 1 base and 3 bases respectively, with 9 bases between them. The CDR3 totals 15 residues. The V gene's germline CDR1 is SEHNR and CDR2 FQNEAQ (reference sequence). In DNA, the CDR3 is TGTGCCAGCAGCTTAGTTCACCCTGACACCGGGGAGCTGTTTTTT. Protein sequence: CASSLVHPDTGELFF.